A selection of T cell receptor beta chains follows, all from one sample in a study of blood T cell repertoires in COVID-19. Sequenced by immunoSEQ multiplex PCR; TCRdb stores in-frame clones only, minus some. The sample lists about 150,000 clones, roughly 86% occurring once. The sequenced sample consisted of peripheral blood. The receptors stem from a woman of 80 years or more with COVID-19, enrolled during active disease. The CDR3 runs from the conserved cysteine through the conserved F or W. Each record gives: clone size, V gene, D gene, J gene, CDR3 DNA, CDR3 protein. The D gene is left open where the match is weak. Expanded clones are given a class, and other clones once, few, many or no size at all.

abundance: .; v_gene: TRBV7-2; d_gene: .; j_gene: TRBJ1-2; CDR3nt: TGTGCCAGCAGCTTAGGCCCAGGGTCTGGCTACACCTTC; CDR3aa: CASSLGPGSGYTF
abundance: few; v_gene: TRBV9; d_gene: TRBD2; j_gene: TRBJ2-3; CDR3nt: TGTGCCAGCAGCGGAATAAGGGGAGGGACTAGCACCCGAGGTACAGATACGCAGTATTTT; CDR3aa: CASSGIRGGTSTRGTDTQYF
abundance: .; v_gene: TRBV30; d_gene: TRBD1; j_gene: TRBJ1-4; CDR3nt: TGTGCCTGGAAAAGGACAGGAGTAAATGAAAAACTGTTTTTT; CDR3aa: CAWKRTGVNEKLFF
abundance: few; v_gene: TRBV3-1/TRBV3-2; d_gene: TRBD2; j_gene: TRBJ2-7; CDR3nt: TGTGCCAGCAGCCGAGCGGGGGGAGGGGAGCAGTACTTC; CDR3aa: CASSRAGGGEQYF
abundance: .; v_gene: TRBV5-1; d_gene: .; j_gene: TRBJ2-2; CDR3nt: TGCGCCAGCAGCTTAAACTCAGGGAACACCGGGGAGCTGTTTTTT; CDR3aa: CASSLNSGNTGELFF
abundance: .; v_gene: TRBV2; d_gene: TRBD2; j_gene: TRBJ2-1; CDR3nt: TGTGCCAGCAGTCCCCCCGCGGGGGGGCGGAATGAGCAGTTCTTC; CDR3aa: CASSPPAGGRNEQFF
abundance: .; v_gene: TRBV27; d_gene: .; j_gene: TRBJ1-1; CDR3nt: TGTGCCAGCAGGAAGGGGATGAACACTGAAGCTTTCTTT; CDR3aa: CASRKGMNTEAFF
abundance: .; v_gene: TRBV28; d_gene: TRBD1; j_gene: TRBJ1-5; CDR3nt: TGTGCCAGCACCCGACTTAGGACAGGCCCTATTAGCAATCAGCCCCAGCATTTT; CDR3aa: CASTRLRTGPISNQPQHF
abundance: .; v_gene: TRBV7-9; d_gene: TRBD1; j_gene: TRBJ1-2; CDR3nt: TGTGCCAGCAGCCCGGCAGGGGGCTATGGCTACACCTTC; CDR3aa: CASSPAGGYGYTF
abundance: .; v_gene: TRBV7-3; d_gene: TRBD2; j_gene: TRBJ2-1; CDR3nt: TGTGCCAGCAGCCCTCGTAGGACTAGCTACAATGAGCAGTTCTTC; CDR3aa: CASSPRRTSYNEQFF
abundance: .; v_gene: TRBV7-2; d_gene: TRBD1; j_gene: TRBJ1-2; CDR3nt: TGTGCCAGCAGACAACCGACAGGGCCTAACTATGGCTACACCTTC; CDR3aa: CASRQPTGPNYGYTF
abundance: .; v_gene: TRBV7-3; d_gene: TRBD2; j_gene: TRBJ2-1; CDR3nt: TGTGCCAGCAGCCAGCAGTTCGCTAGCGGCAATGAGCAGTTCTTC; CDR3aa: CASSQQFASGNEQFF
abundance: few; v_gene: TRBV14; d_gene: TRBD1; j_gene: TRBJ2-1; CDR3nt: TGTGCCAGCAGCCAGATAGGGGACAGGGACAATGAGCAGTTCTTC; CDR3aa: CASSQIGDRDNEQFF
abundance: .; v_gene: TRBV27; d_gene: .; j_gene: TRBJ1-5; CDR3nt: TGTGCCAGCAGTTTAGGAGGGAGGCAGCCCCAGCATTTT; CDR3aa: CASSLGGRQPQHF
abundance: once; v_gene: TRBV4-1; d_gene: TRBD2; j_gene: TRBJ2-4; CDR3nt: TGCGCCAGCAGCCAGACTAGCGGGAAAAACATTCAGTACTTC; CDR3aa: CASSQTSGKNIQYF
abundance: .; v_gene: TRBV28; d_gene: .; j_gene: TRBJ1-3; CDR3nt: TGTGCCAGCAGTTTAGTCGGACTAGTCTCTGGAAACACCATATATTTT; CDR3aa: CASSLVGLVSGNTIYF
abundance: .; v_gene: TRBV7-9; d_gene: TRBD1; j_gene: TRBJ1-4; CDR3nt: TGTGCCAGCAGCTTAGACAGGGGGCTTGAAAAACTGTTTTTT; CDR3aa: CASSLDRGLEKLFF
abundance: .; v_gene: TRBV2; d_gene: TRBD2; j_gene: TRBJ2-7; CDR3nt: TGTGCCAGCAGTAGAGGACTAGCCAATCCCTACGAGCAGTACTTC; CDR3aa: CASSRGLANPYEQYF
abundance: .; v_gene: TRBV13; d_gene: .; j_gene: TRBJ2-1; CDR3nt: TGTGCCAGCAGCCCAGACGGGGGTCGGTCCTACAATGAGCAGTTCTTC; CDR3aa: CASSPDGGRSYNEQFF
abundance: .; v_gene: TRBV5-8; d_gene: TRBD2; j_gene: TRBJ2-1; CDR3nt: TGTGCCAGCCCAGTAGCGGGAGTTTACAATGAGCAGTTCTTC; CDR3aa: CASPVAGVYNEQFF